Below are 27 T cell receptor beta chains sequenced from a single sample in a study of blood T cell repertoires in COVID-19. Profiling relied on immunoSEQ multiplex PCR, and the TCRdb table lists in-frame clones only, not all of them. The sample has about 150,000 clones, 85% seen once. Sequencing input: peripheral blood. Source of these receptors: a middle-aged woman with active or convalescent COVID-19.

V is TRBV27 and J is TRBJ1-2, with 9 nucleotides matching TRBD1. V trimming: 6 bases; J trimming: 8 bases; junction bases outside the gene matches: 1. From germline, CDR1 is MNHEY and CDR2 SMNVEV (reference sequence). This CDR3 has 11 residues. CDR3 DNA: TGTGCCAGCAGAACAGGGGGCGGCTACACCTTC. Amino acids: CASRTGGGYTF.

This clone was found once. The J gene is TRBJ2-7, the V gene TRBV10-1; D might be TRBD1 (5 bases). V lost 5 bases to trimming and J lost 2 bases, with 13 bases between them. The CDR3 is 14 residues long. Germline CDR1 reads WNHNN; CDR2 reads SYGVQD (reference sequence). The CDR3 DNA follows: TGCGCCAGCAGTAAAAATCCCAGGGCCTACGAGCAGTACTTC. It yields the protein CASSKNPRAYEQYF.

This clone was detected only a few times. V usage is TRBV7-2 and J usage is TRBJ1-5, with 8 bases matching TRBD1. Unmatched junction bases numbered 8, after V lost 4 bases and J lost 6 bases. CDR1 and CDR2 from the germline V gene are SGHTA and FQGNSA. CDR3 size: 15 residues. The chain's CDR3 is CASSSQRQGSQPQHF. The DNA of the CDR3 is TGTGCCAGCAGCTCCCAACGACAGGGGAGTCAGCCCCAGCATTTT. The full variable domain, in which reference TRBV7-2 and TRBJ1-5 provide the parts outside the CDR3, is GAGVSQSPSNKVTEKGKDVELRCDPISGHTALYWYRQSLGQGLEFLIYFQGNSAPDKSGLPSDRFSAERTGGSVSTLTIQRTQQEDSAVYLCASSSQRQGSQPQHFGDGTRLSIL.

The chain uses TRBV28 and TRBJ1-5; no firm D call. The CDR3 extends over 15 amino acids. Germline CDR1 is MDHEN and CDR2 is SYDVKM. Between the trimmed V and J ends, which lost 2 bases and 4 bases, there was a span of 12 bases. The CDR3 protein is CASSLGGNTNQPQHF. In DNA, the CDR3 is TGTGCCAGCAGTTTAGGAGGGAACACGAATCAGCCCCAGCATTTT.

The genes are TRBV19 and TRBJ1-2; D ambiguous. Trimming removed 1 base at V and 8 bases at J, with 11 bases between. From germline, CDR1 is LNHDA and CDR2 SQIVND (reference sequence). This CDR3 spans 13 amino acids. CDR3 amino acids: CASSIGQQRGYTF. The CDR3, as DNA: TGTGCCAGTAGTATAGGACAACAGCGGGGCTACACCTTC.

The rearrangement uses TRBV18 and TRBJ2-2; D unclear. Germline V CDR1 and CDR2: KGHSH, LQKENI. The CDR3 is made up of 11 amino acids. V dropped 8 bases and J dropped 3 bases, with 4 bases sitting between them. The CDR3 loop is CASQYTGELFF. The CDR3 DNA follows: TGTGCCAGCCAATACACCGGGGAGCTGTTTTTT.

This clone was seen only a few times. The V gene is TRBV6-1, the J gene TRBJ1-2; D possibly corresponds to TRBD1 (5 bases). Trimming removed 3 bases at V and 2 bases at J, with 19 bases between. Germline loops: CDR1 MNHNS, CDR2 SASEGT. CDR3 length: 17 residues. The CDR3 nucleotides are TGTGCCAGCAGTGATTGGGGCAGGTCAGACACAAACTATGGCTACACCTTC. It specifies CASSDWGRSDTNYGYTF.

This chain connects TRBV7-9 to TRBJ1-2; D gene uncertain. Trimming stripped 1 base from V and 4 bases from J, with 7 bases between. This CDR3 has 13 amino acids. Germline V gene sequence: CDR1 SEHNR, CDR2 FQNEAQ (reference sequence). CDR3 region: CASSLDSPYGYTF. As DNA, the CDR3 is TGTGCCAGCAGCTTAGACAGCCCCTATGGCTACACCTTC.

The count of this clone is one. The chain combines TRBV11-3 with TRBJ2-2, with 8 bases matching TRBD1. The V gene's germline CDR1 is SGHNT and CDR2 YENEEA. The J segment lost 4 bases and the V segment lost 4 bases, leaving 2 bases of the junction unmatched. The CDR3 runs to 14 residues. The CDR3 here is CASSSGQATGELFF. CDR3 sequence (DNA): TGTGCCAGCAGCTCGGGACAGGCCACCGGGGAGCTGTTTTTT.

The chain recombines TRBV2 with TRBJ1-3; D uncertain. The CDR3 runs to 12 residues. CDR1 and CDR2 from the germline V gene are SNHLY and FYNNEI. V was shortened by 7 bases and J by 4 bases, with 8 bases between the two germline ends. CDR3 bases: TGTGCCAGCACTTCAGAAGGAAACACCATATATTTT. Translated, it gives CASTSEGNTIYF.

The J gene is TRBJ1-1, the V gene TRBV7-9; TRBD1 matches 10 bases. There are 17 residues in the CDR3. V gave up 3 bases and J gave up 1 base; unmatched junction bases: 8. In germline, CDR1 is SEHNR, CDR2 FQNEAQ (reference sequence). The CDR3 region is CASSFSRGTGENTEAFF. DNA of the CDR3: TGTGCCAGCAGCTTTTCGAGAGGGACAGGGGAGAACACTGAAGCTTTCTTT.

The rearrangement links TRBV15 to TRBJ1-5, with no clear D. The length of the CDR3 is 14 residues. Germline lookup yields CDR1 LNHNV and CDR2 YYDKDF (reference sequence). V was pared by 1 base and J by 7 bases, with 11 bases between. In nucleotides, the CDR3 is TGTGCCACCAGCAGAGCTCCCCGGGGACAGCCCCAGCATTTT. This encodes CATSRAPRGQPQHF. Full variable domain (outside the CDR3, taken from reference TRBV15 and TRBJ1-5): DAMVIQNPRYQVTQFGKPVTLSCSQTLNHNVMYWYQQKSSQAPKLLFHYYDKDFNNEADTPDNFQSRRPNTSFCFLDIRSPGLGDTAMYLCATSRAPRGQPQHFGDGTRLSIL.

This chain joins TRBV12-5 and TRBJ2-1; TRBD1 aligns across 9 bases. CDR1 is LGHNT and CDR2 is FRNRAP in the germline V gene. Unmatched junction bases numbered 14, after V lost 3 bases and J lost 8 bases. The CDR3 extends over 17 amino acids. The chain's CDR3 is CASGLTRTGGSYDEQFF. CDR3 in DNA: TGTGCTAGTGGTTTAACTCGTACAGGGGGCTCTTACGATGAGCAGTTCTTC.

This chain uses TRBV6-5 with TRBJ2-2, with 7 bases that match TRBD1. Trimming removed 6 bases from V and 0 bases from J; junction bases left unmatched: 4. The germline V gene encodes CDR1 MNHEY and CDR2 SVGAGI. This CDR3 has 15 residues. The CDR3 DNA reads TGTGCCAGCAGCTCCGGGACAGCGAACACCGGGGAGCTGTTTTTT. It encodes CASSSGTANTGELFF.

The chain couples TRBV10-1 to TRBJ2-3, with a tentative D call TRBD1 (6 bases). Germline V gene lookup returns CDR1 WNHNN and CDR2 SYGVQD (reference sequence). The V end was cut by 5 bases, the J end by 1 base, with 7 bases between. The CDR3 totals 13 residues. CDR3 sequence: CASSRTGTDTQYF. The CDR3 nucleotides read TGCGCCAGCAGTAGGACAGGCACAGATACGCAGTATTTT.

The chain is built from TRBV7-2 and TRBJ1-2, with 9 bases that match TRBD1. The CDR3 extends over 13 amino acids. V dropped 3 bases and J dropped 8; count of bases not matched to a gene: 4. Germline V gene sequence: CDR1 SGHTA, CDR2 FQGNSA. The DNA for the CDR3 is TGTGCCAGCAGCTTGGGACAGGGCCGAGGCTACACCTTC. This translates into CASSLGQGRGYTF.

This chain joins TRBV3-1 (or the pseudogene TRBV3-2) and TRBJ2-1; tentatively, D is TRBD2 (5 bases). This CDR3 contains 15 residues. The germline V gene encodes CDR1 LGHDT and CDR2 YNNKEL (reference sequence). V was shortened by 6 bases and J by 4 bases, with 16 bases between the two germline ends. This chain's CDR3 is CASSPGELLYNEQFF. The CDR3 DNA sequence: TGTGCCAGCAGTCCCGGGGAGTTACTGTACAATGAGCAGTTCTTC.

The V call is TRBV5-1, the J call TRBJ2-7; 7 nucleotides align to TRBD2. The CDR3 loop spans 14 amino acids. J gave up 5 bases and V 2 bases, and 7 bases lay outside the gene matches. Germline lookup yields CDR1 SGHRS and CDR2 YFSETQ. CDR3: CASSFQTSSDEQYF. In nucleotides, the CDR3 is TGCGCCAGCAGCTTCCAGACTAGCTCGGACGAGCAGTACTTC.

This sequence joins TRBV28 and TRBJ1-2; 7 bases align to TRBD1. V shed 5 bases and J 7 bases; nucleotides not matched to a gene: 4. This CDR3 is built from 12 residues. Per germline, CDR1 MDHEN and CDR2 SYDVKM. The DNA of the CDR3 is TGTGCCAGCAGTGCCGGGACAGTTGGCTACACCTTC. Amino acid sequence: CASSAGTVGYTF.

V usage is TRBV4-3 and J usage is TRBJ2-3, with TRBD2 identical over 10 bases. Germline-derived CDR1 and CDR2 are LGHNA and YSLEER. There are 18 residues in the CDR3. With 0 bases clipped from V and 4 bases from J, the junction kept 10 bases outside the gene matches. The CDR3: CASSQDGGLAGVSDTQYF. CDR3 in DNA: TGCGCCAGCAGCCAAGATGGGGGTCTAGCGGGAGTGTCAGATACGCAGTATTTT.

This rearrangement joins TRBV5-1 to TRBJ1-2; D uncertain. Deletions cut 4 bases from V and 2 bases from J, with 12 bases between. Germline CDR1 is SGHRS and CDR2 is YFSETQ. There are 14 residues in the CDR3. CDR3 region: CASSARSQNYGYTF. The CDR3 DNA is TGCGCCAGCAGCGCCAGAAGTCAAAACTATGGCTACACCTTC.

This chain connects TRBV10-3 to TRBJ1-2; TRBD1 might be the D (5 bases). The germline CDR1 and CDR2 sequences are ENHRY and SYGVKD. The ends were cut back, 4 bases at V and 0 bases at J, with 15 bases in the middle. The CDR3 spans 16 residues. The CDR3 loop reads CAISVEKGNANYGYTF. CDR3 nucleotide sequence: TGTGCCATCAGTGTGGAAAAGGGGAACGCTAACTATGGCTACACCTTC.

V is TRBV7-8 and J is TRBJ1-3; D is ambiguous. Germline CDR1 SGHVS, CDR2 FQNEAQ. The CDR3 spans 15 residues. The V end was cut by 4 bases, the J end by 0 bases, with 10 bases between. CDR3 amino acids: CASSSSGSSGNTIYF. DNA of the CDR3: TGTGCCAGCAGCTCCTCGGGGAGCTCTGGAAACACCATATATTTT.

About this clone: One end of the junction fails to match germline, which may point to a read error. V gene TRBV7-7 combines with J gene TRBJ2-1; D is perhaps TRBD2 (5 bases). The CDR3 consists of 14 residues. Germline V gene data show CDR1 as SSHAT and CDR2 as FNYEAQ (reference sequence). CDR3 sequence: CASSPLSSADEQFF. Written as DNA, the CDR3 is TGTGCTAGCAGCCCACTGAGTTCAGCGGATGAGCAGTTCTTC.

The chain is built from TRBV27 and TRBJ2-7, with a tentative D call TRBD1 (6 bases). V gave up 6 bases and J gave up 3 bases, with 18 bases separating them. The CDR3 sequence is 15 residues long. Germline lookup yields CDR1 MNHEY and CDR2 SMNVEV (reference sequence). CDR3 sequence: CASRRSGTFIYEQYF. The CDR3 region has the DNA TGTGCCAGCAGACGGTCCGGGACATTTATCTACGAGCAGTACTTC.

The chain employs TRBV10-3 and TRBJ1-5, with a tentative D call TRBD1 (6 bases). Germline CDR1 is ENHRY and CDR2 is SYGVKD. The CDR3 sequence is 19 residues long. The CDR3 protein is CALDGSPGHPRGHNQPQHF. CDR3 coding DNA: TGTGCTCTCGATGGTAGTCCGGGACATCCCCGGGGACACAATCAGCCCCAGCATTTT.

In its sample, this clone was seen once. This rearrangement joins TRBV28 to TRBJ1-2; D gene ambiguous. The CDR3 sequence is 15 residues long. Germline assignment: CDR1 MDHEN and CDR2 SYDVKM. V lost 1 base, J lost 7 bases, and 16 bases lay in between. The DNA of the CDR3 is TGTGCCAGCAGTTTATATCCCCTACGTGATACTGGCTACACCTTC. It translates to CASSLYPLRDTGYTF.